This T cell receptor beta chain was retrieved from a study of early T cells in non-severe SARS-CoV-2 infection. Looked up from germline, CDR1 is SGHNT and CDR2 is YYREEE (reference sequence). The CDR3 has 15 residues. Deletions cut 0 bases from V and 5 bases from J, with 12 bases between. Individual cDNA molecules received unique molecular identifiers during library preparation. TCRdb fed the 5' RACE reads into MiXCR, producing one record per CDR3 protein. Counted here are tens of thousands of distinct CDR3 sequences, about 5% occurring once; the ten biggest clones make up roughly 2.5%. This chain links TRBV5-4 with TRBJ1-5, with D possibly matching TRBD1 (6 bases). This TCR was sampled from an adult who was a healthcare worker with PCR-confirmed SARS-CoV-2 infection or an uninfected control (not recorded which). Sequenced material: whole blood. The CDR3 is CASSLGGGKDQPQHF. CDR3 DNA sequence: TGTGCCAGCAGCTTGGGAGGGGGGAAAGATCAGCCCCAGCATTTT.